The 20 T cell receptor beta chains given below trace back to one sample, sequenced in a study of long-term antiretroviral therapy in people with HIV. At the survey level, the v3.0 immunoSEQ assay was run. Profiled with immunoSEQ multiplex PCR; TCRdb holds only in-frame clones, not every one. The repertoire holds roughly 40,000 clones, with approximately 85% as singletons. The sample here was unsorted PBMCs, taken 3.1 years after starting antiretroviral therapy. The receptors originated from a woman aged 50 to 60 with HIV.

This clone has only one observation. CDR3 coding DNA: TGTGCCAGCAGTGGGGACAGTAGCGAGCAGTACTTC. It specifies CASSGDSSEQYF. The gene calls are TRBV2 and TRBJ2-7; 7 positions agree with TRBD1. Germline CDR1 and CDR2: SNHLY and FYNNEI. The CDR3 covers 12 residues. V lost 4 bases and J lost 6; bases outside the gene matches: 3.

The chain joins TRBV29-1 to TRBJ2-7; D is tentatively TRBD1 or TRBD2 (5 bases each). The V end was cut by 6 bases, the J end by 4 bases, with 16 bases between. This CDR3 region has 13 residues. Germline CDR1 SQVTM, CDR2 ANQGSEA. The CDR3 DNA follows: TGCAGCGTCCAAGGGACGGACTCGTACGAGCAGTACTTC. This encodes CSVQGTDSYEQYF.

Here the CDR3 reads CAWSDNTEAFF. CDR3 DNA: TGTGCCTGGAGTGACAACACTGAAGCTTTCTTT. The chain combines TRBV30 with TRBJ1-1; D gene ambiguous. V gave up 1 base and J gave up 2 bases, with 2 bases separating them. The germline CDR1 and CDR2 sequences are GTSNPN and SVGIG (reference sequence). The CDR3 spans 11 residues.

This clone was seen just once. The rearrangement joins TRBV11-2 to TRBJ2-1, with no clear D. The germline V gene encodes CDR1 SGHAT and CDR2 FQNNGV. CDR3 size: 16 residues. Trimming pared 1 base from V and 0 bases from J, leaving 10 bases between. CDR3 in amino acids: CASSLGRVSSYNEQFF. In nucleotides, the CDR3 is TGTGCCAGCAGCTTAGGACGGGTGAGCTCCTACAATGAGCAGTTCTTC.

The chain couples TRBV2 to TRBJ2-7; D possibly corresponds to TRBD2 (6 bases). Trimming pared 2 bases from V and 4 bases from J, leaving 12 bases between. The CDR3 contains 14 residues. Germline V CDR1 and CDR2: SNHLY, FYNNEI. The CDR3 nucleotides are TGTGCCAGCAGTGAACTGGGGGAGGTATACGAGCAGTACTTC. Translation gives CASSELGEVYEQYF.

V gene TRBV7-3 combines with J gene TRBJ1-1; 8 nucleotides agree with TRBD1. The V and J ends lost 5 bases and 1 base, in that order; junction bases with no gene match: 9. CDR3 size: 16 residues. Looked up from germline, CDR1 is SGHTA and CDR2 is FQGTGA. This CDR3 reads CASSGRTGRGNTEAFF. CDR3 in DNA: TGTGCCAGCAGCGGAAGGACAGGGCGGGGGAACACTGAAGCTTTCTTT.

This clone turned up a few times. V and J are TRBV5-4 and TRBJ1-2, with D tentatively TRBD1 (6 bases). Germline V gene lookup returns CDR1 SGHNT and CDR2 YYREEE (reference sequence). The CDR3 has 13 amino acids. V lost 3 bases to trimming and J lost 3 bases, with 9 bases between them. The CDR3 region has the DNA TGTGCCAGCAGCTCCGGGACATACTATGGCTACACCTTC. Amino acids: CASSSGTYYGYTF.

The rearrangement links TRBV15 to TRBJ1-2, with D possibly TRBD1 on 5 matching bases. Germline CDR1 and CDR2: LNHNV and YYDKDF (reference sequence). This CDR3 has 18 residues. Trimming cost V 0 bases and J 4 bases, with 21 bases left between them. The CDR3 sequence: CATSREGARGSSPYGYTF. CDR3 DNA: TGTGCCACCAGCAGAGAAGGAGCGCGGGGGTCAAGCCCCTATGGCTACACCTTC.

J is TRBJ2-1 and V is TRBV5-1, with D maybe TRBD2 (6 bases). Deletions cut 0 bases from V and 2 bases from J, with 6 bases between. This CDR3 contains 14 residues. CDR1 and CDR2 (germline): SGHRS, YFSETQ. For the CDR3, the DNA is TGCGCCAGCAGCTTGGGACTAGCCTACAATGAGCAGTTCTTC. Residues: CASSLGLAYNEQFF. Together with reference TRBV5-1 and TRBJ2-1, the CDR3 gives the full variable domain: KAGVTQTPRYLIKTRGQQVTLSCSPISGHRSVSWYQQTPGQGLQFLFEYFSETQRNKGNFPGRFSGRQFSNSRSEMNVSTLELGDSALYLCASSLGLAYNEQFFGPGTRLTVL.

This chain joins TRBV5-1 and TRBJ2-1; TRBD2 aligns across 7 bases. Losses at the gene ends were 0 bases for V and 9 bases for J; bases not matched to a gene: 12. Germline CDR1 and CDR2: SGHRS and YFSETQ. The CDR3 sequence is 16 residues long. The DNA of the CDR3 is TGCGCCAGCAGCTTGGCCGAAGGACTAGTTACGGGTGAGCAGTTCTTC. Translated: CASSLAEGLVTGEQFF.

The chain carries TRBV19 and TRBJ1-2; D is perhaps TRBD1 (5 bases). CDR3 size: 16 residues. Germline loops: CDR1 LNHDA, CDR2 SQIVND (reference sequence). V was shortened by 5 bases and J by 0 bases, with 16 bases between the two germline ends. CDR3 sequence reads: CASSPPDSVTNYGYTF. The CDR3 DNA reads as TGTGCCAGTAGTCCCCCCGACAGTGTGACTAACTATGGCTACACCTTC. Using reference TRBV19 and TRBJ1-2 for the parts outside the CDR3, the full variable domain is DGGITQSPKYLFRKEGQNVTLSCEQNLNHDAMYWYRQDPGQGLRLIYYSQIVNDFQKGDIAEGYSVSREKKESFPLTVTSAQKNPTAFYLCASSPPDSVTNYGYTFGSGTRLTVV.

The chain is built from TRBV5-1 and TRBJ2-3; TRBD1 agrees at 7 bases. This CDR3 has 16 residues. V lost 4 bases to trimming and J lost 2 bases; unmatched junction nucleotides: 10. Germline values: CDR1 SGHRS, CDR2 YFSETQ. The CDR3, as DNA: TGCGCCAGCAGCCTCCGCGGACAGGACCCCACAGATACGCAGTATTTT. As protein: CASSLRGQDPTDTQYF.

The V call is TRBV7-9, the J call TRBJ2-6; perhaps TRBD2 as D (6 bases). Germline V gives CDR1 SEHNR, CDR2 FQNEAQ (reference sequence). Trimming cost V 5 bases and J 4 bases, with 18 bases left between them. This CDR3 has 17 amino acids. The CDR3: CASSLVEGNPGANVLTF. The CDR3 coding sequence is TGTGCCAGCAGCCTGGTGGAGGGAAATCCGGGGGCCAACGTCCTGACTTTC.

This chain uses TRBV9 with TRBJ1-4; D is unresolved. The CDR3 is 14 residues long. Deletions cut 3 bases from V and 0 bases from J, with 6 bases between. Germline V CDR1 and CDR2: SGDLS, YYNGEE. CDR3 sequence (DNA): TGTGCCAGCAGCGCCGGGGCAACTAATGAAAAACTGTTTTTT. This sequence encodes CASSAGATNEKLFF.

In its sample, this clone was seen a few times. This chain joins TRBV19 and TRBJ1-5; 7 nucleotides match TRBD1. V was clipped by 2 bases and J by 1 base; unmatched bases: 11. CDR3 size: 18 residues. Germline values: CDR1 LNHDA, CDR2 SQIVND (reference sequence). CDR3 sequence reads: CASSIWRTGGVSNQPQHF. In DNA, the CDR3 is TGTGCCAGTAGTATATGGAGGACAGGTGGAGTGAGCAATCAGCCCCAGCATTTT.

This clone was seen a few times. The chain has TRBV5-3 and TRBJ2-7; D is unresolved. TRBV5-3 is designated an ORF whose function remains uncertain. The length of the CDR3 is 12 residues. The V gene lost 0 bases and the J gene lost 3 bases, with 4 bases spanning the gap. The CDR3 spells CARSLGDYEQYF. CDR3 bases: TGTGCCAGAAGCTTGGGGGACTACGAGCAGTACTTC.

The chain combines TRBV29-1 with TRBJ1-2, with TRBD1 identical over 8 bases. Losses at the gene ends were 4 bases for V and 4 bases for J; bases not matched to a gene: 8. CDR3 length equals 14 residues. The germline gives CDR1 SQVTM, CDR2 ANQGSEA. CDR3 residues: CSVGAGGGSYGYTF. The CDR3 DNA is TGCAGCGTTGGAGCAGGGGGCGGTAGCTATGGCTACACCTTC.

The CDR3 sequence is CASSVVASGLNTGELFF. The CDR3 DNA reads as TGTGCCAGCAGCGTAGTTGCTAGCGGATTGAACACCGGGGAGCTGTTTTTT. The V and J genes are TRBV9 and TRBJ2-2; 7 bases line up with TRBD2. This CDR3 is 17 amino acids long. The V segment lost 0 bases and the J segment 1 base; nucleotides outside the gene matches: 6. Germline CDR1 reads SGDLS; CDR2 reads YYNGEE. The entire variable domain, with the rest obtained from reference TRBV9 and TRBJ2-2, is as follows: DSGVTQTPKHLITATGQRVTLRCSPRSGDLSVYWYQQSLDQGLQFLIQYYNGEERAKGNILERFSAQQFPDLHSELNLSSLELGDSALYFCASSVVASGLNTGELFFGEGSRLTVL.

The CDR3 spells CASSYSSDYEQYF. The CDR3, as DNA: TGTGCCAGCAGTTACTCATCCGACTACGAGCAGTACTTC. The J gene is TRBJ2-7, the V gene TRBV6-6, with D unclear. V gave up 0 bases and J gave up 3 bases, with 6 bases separating them. The CDR3 extends over 13 amino acids. The germline V gene encodes CDR1 MNHNY and CDR2 SVGAGI (reference sequence).

The genes are TRBV4-1 and TRBJ2-7; D is possibly TRBD1 (5 bases). The CDR3 runs to 14 residues. Germline values: CDR1 MGHRA, CDR2 YSYEKL. Trimming stripped 1 base from V and 7 bases from J, with 14 bases between. This chain's CDR3 is CASSQGGRVGEQYF. The CDR3 DNA reads as TGCGCCAGCAGCCAAGGGGGCAGGGTAGGGGAGCAGTACTTC.